This T cell receptor (beta chain) was observed in a study of vaccination and CD4 T cells after COVID-19. V was pared by 7 bases and J by 2 bases, with 9 bases of the junction left unmatched. The CDR3 extends over 16 amino acids. The treatment is: approximately 11-day PBMC culture with coronavirus spike peptide pools or control peptides (ViraFEST assay). Cultured CD4+ T cell DNA underwent sequencing with the Oncomine TCR Beta short-read assay. Cultured CD4+ T cells were the source of extracted genomic DNA. TCRdb reprocessed the PCR reads with MiXCR, giving one entry per CDR3 protein. The sample consists of 20,000 to 25,000 distinct CDR3 sequences, around two fifths of them appearing once. Turning to this clonotype: Its antigen is unidentified.

This rearrangement joins TRBV23-1 to TRBJ2-3; 10 nucleotides align to TRBD2. TRBV23-1 is sorted into the ORF group, with uncertain function. This specimen consisted of CD4+ T cells from blood, cultured in vitro, obtained before SARS-CoV-2 vaccination. The TCR comes from a human donor who had recovered from COVID-19. CDR3 DNA sequence: TGCGCCAGCAAATACCGGACTAGCGGATACACAGATACGCAGTATTTT. It encodes CASKYRTSGYTDTQYF.